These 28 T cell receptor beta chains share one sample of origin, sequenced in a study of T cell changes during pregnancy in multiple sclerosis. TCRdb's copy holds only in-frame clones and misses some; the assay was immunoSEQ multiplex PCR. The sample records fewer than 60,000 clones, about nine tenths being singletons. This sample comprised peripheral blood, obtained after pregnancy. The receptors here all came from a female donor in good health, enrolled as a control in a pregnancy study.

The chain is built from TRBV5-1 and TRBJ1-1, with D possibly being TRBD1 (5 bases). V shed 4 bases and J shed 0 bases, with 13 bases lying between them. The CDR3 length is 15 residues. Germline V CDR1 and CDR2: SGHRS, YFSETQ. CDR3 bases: TGCGCCAGCAGCCAGGTCGCAGGGTTGAACACTGAAGCTTTCTTT. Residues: CASSQVAGLNTEAFF. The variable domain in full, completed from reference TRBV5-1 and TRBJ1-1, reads KAGVTQTPRYLIKTRGQQVTLSCSPISGHRSVSWYQQTPGQGLQFLFEYFSETQRNKGNFPGRFSGRQFSNSRSEMNVSTLELGDSALYLCASSQVAGLNTEAFFGQGTRLTVV.

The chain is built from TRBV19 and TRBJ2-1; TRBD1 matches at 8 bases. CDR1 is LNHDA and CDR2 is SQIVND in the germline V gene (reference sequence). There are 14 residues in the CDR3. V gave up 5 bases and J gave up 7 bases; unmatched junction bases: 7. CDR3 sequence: CASSPGGALNEQFF. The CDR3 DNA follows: TGTGCCAGTAGTCCAGGGGGCGCGCTTAATGAGCAGTTCTTC.

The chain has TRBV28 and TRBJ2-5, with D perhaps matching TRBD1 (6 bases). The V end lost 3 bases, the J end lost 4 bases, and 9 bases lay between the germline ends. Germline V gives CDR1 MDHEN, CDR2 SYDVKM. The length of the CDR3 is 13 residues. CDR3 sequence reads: CASSFTGLETQYF. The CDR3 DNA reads TGTGCCAGCAGTTTCACAGGGTTAGAGACCCAGTACTTC.

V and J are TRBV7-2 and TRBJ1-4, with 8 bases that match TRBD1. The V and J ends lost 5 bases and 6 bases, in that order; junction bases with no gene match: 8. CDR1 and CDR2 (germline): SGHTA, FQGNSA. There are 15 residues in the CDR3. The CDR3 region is CASSLSRGLYEKLFF. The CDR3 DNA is TGTGCCAGCAGCCTTAGCAGGGGGCTGTATGAAAAACTGTTTTTT.

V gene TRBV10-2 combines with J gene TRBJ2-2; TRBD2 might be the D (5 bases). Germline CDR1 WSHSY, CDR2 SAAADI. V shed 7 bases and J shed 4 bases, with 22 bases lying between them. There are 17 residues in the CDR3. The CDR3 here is CASKAAWERSSTGELFF. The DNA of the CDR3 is TGCGCCAGCAAAGCAGCCTGGGAGCGGTCCTCCACCGGGGAGCTGTTTTTT.

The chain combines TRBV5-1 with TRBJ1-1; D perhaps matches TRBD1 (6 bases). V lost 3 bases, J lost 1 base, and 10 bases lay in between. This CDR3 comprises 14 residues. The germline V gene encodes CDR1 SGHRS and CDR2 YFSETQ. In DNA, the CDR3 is TGCGCCAGCAGCTACCTGACAGGGAACACTGAAGCTTTCTTT. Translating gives CASSYLTGNTEAFF.

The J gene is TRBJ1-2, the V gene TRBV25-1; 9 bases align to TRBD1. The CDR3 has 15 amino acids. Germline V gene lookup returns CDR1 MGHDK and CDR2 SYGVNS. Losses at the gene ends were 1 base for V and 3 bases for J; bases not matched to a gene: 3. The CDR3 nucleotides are TGTGCCAGCAGTGAATCGGGACAGGGATACTATGGCTACACCTTC. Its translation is CASSESGQGYYGYTF.

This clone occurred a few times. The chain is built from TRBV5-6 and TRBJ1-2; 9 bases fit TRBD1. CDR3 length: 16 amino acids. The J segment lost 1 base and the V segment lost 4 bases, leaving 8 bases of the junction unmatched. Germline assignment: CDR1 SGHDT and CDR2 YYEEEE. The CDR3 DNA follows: TGTGCCAGCAGCCTCCCATGGGACAGGGTTAACTATGGCTACACCTTC. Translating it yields CASSLPWDRVNYGYTF.

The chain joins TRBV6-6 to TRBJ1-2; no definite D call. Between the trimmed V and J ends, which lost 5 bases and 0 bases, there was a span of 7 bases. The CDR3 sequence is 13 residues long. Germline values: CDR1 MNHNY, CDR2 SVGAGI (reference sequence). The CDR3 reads CASSPSTNYGYTF. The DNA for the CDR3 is TGTGCCAGCAGTCCGTCTACTAACTATGGCTACACCTTC.

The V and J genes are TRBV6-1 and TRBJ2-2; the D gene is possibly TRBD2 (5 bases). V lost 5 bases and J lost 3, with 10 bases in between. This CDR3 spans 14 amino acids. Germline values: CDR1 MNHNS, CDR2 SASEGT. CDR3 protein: CASSPSLDTGELFF. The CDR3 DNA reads TGTGCCAGCAGTCCTAGCCTCGACACCGGGGAGCTGTTTTTT.

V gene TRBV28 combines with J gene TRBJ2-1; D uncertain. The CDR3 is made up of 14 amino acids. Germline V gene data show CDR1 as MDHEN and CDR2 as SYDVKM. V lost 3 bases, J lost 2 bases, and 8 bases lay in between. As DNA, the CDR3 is TGTGCCAGCAGTTTGGGCGTTCCCTACAATGAGCAGTTCTTC. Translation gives CASSLGVPYNEQFF. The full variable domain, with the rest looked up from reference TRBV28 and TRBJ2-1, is DVKVTQSSRYLVKRTGEKVFLECVQDMDHENMFWYRQDPGLGLRLIYFSYDVKMKEKGDIPEGYSVSREKKERFSLILESASTNQTSMYLCASSLGVPYNEQFFGPGTRLTVL.

For the CDR3, the DNA is TGTGCCAGTAGTGCCCAGACTTACCAGCCCCAGCATTTT. This gives the protein CASSAQTYQPQHF. The chain carries TRBV19 and TRBJ1-5, with unresolved D. The germline gives CDR1 LNHDA, CDR2 SQIVND (reference sequence). V was cut by 5 bases and J by 7 bases, with 12 bases left in between. The CDR3 has 13 residues. Using reference TRBV19 and TRBJ1-5 for the parts outside the CDR3, the full variable domain is DGGITQSPKYLFRKEGQNVTLSCEQNLNHDAMYWYRQDPGQGLRLIYYSQIVNDFQKGDIAEGYSVSREKKESFPLTVTSAQKNPTAFYLCASSAQTYQPQHFGDGTRLSIL.

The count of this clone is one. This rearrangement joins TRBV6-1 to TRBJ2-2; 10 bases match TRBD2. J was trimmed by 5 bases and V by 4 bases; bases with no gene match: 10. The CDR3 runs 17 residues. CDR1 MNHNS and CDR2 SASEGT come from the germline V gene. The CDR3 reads CASSGTSGSRRTGELFF. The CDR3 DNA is TGTGCCAGCAGTGGGACTAGCGGCTCTCGGAGGACCGGGGAGCTGTTTTTT.

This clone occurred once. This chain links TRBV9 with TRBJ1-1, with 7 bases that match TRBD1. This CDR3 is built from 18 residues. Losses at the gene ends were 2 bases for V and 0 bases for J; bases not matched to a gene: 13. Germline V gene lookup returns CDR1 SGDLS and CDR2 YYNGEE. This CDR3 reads CASSVEGRAGGMNTEAFF. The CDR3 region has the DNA TGTGCCAGCAGCGTCGAAGGGCGGGCAGGGGGGATGAACACTGAAGCTTTCTTT.

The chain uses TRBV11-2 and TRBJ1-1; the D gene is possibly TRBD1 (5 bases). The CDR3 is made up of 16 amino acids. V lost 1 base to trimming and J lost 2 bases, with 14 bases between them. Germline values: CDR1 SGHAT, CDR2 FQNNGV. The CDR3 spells CASSLAPWGDNTEAFF. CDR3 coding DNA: TGTGCCAGCAGCTTAGCCCCTTGGGGGGACAACACTGAAGCTTTCTTT.

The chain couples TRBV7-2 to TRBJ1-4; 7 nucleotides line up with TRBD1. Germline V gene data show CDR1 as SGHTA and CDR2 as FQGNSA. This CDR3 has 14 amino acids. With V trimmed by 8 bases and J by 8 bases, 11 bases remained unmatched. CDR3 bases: TGTGCCAGCGGATACAGGGGTCCCGGGGAAAAACTGTTTTTT. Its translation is CASGYRGPGEKLFF.

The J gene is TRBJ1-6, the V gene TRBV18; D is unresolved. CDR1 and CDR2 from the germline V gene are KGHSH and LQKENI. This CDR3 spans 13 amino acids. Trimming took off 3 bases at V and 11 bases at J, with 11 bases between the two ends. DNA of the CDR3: TGTGCCAGCTCACCGACCAGAGAGGCACCCCTCCACTTT. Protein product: CASSPTREAPLHF.

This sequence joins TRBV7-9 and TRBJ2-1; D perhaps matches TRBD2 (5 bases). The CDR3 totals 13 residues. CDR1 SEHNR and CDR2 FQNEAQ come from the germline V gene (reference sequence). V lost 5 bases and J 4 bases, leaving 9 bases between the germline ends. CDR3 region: CASSPTTYNEQFF. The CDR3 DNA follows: TGTGCCAGCAGCCCGACTACTTACAATGAGCAGTTCTTC.

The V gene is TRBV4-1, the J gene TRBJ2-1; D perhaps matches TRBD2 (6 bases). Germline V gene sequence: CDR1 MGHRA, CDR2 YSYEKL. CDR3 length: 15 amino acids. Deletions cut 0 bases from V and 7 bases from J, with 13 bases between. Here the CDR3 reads CASSQEGTSSNEQFF. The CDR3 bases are TGCGCCAGCAGCCAAGAGGGGACTTCTTCTAATGAGCAGTTCTTC.

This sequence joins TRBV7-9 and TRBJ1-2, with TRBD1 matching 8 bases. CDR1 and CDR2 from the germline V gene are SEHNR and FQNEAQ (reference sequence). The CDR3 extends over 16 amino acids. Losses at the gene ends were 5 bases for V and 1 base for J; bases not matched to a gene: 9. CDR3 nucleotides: TGTGCCAGCAGCCAGGGTCGGGACAGGAGTAACTATGGCTACACCTTC. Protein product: CASSQGRDRSNYGYTF.

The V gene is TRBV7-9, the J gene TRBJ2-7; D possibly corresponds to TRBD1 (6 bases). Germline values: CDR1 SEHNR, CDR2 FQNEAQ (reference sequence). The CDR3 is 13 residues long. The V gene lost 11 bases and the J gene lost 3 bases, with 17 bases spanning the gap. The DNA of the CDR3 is TGTGCCCTGGCCGGGCCCAGGGGCTACGAGCAGTACTTC. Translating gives CALAGPRGYEQYF.

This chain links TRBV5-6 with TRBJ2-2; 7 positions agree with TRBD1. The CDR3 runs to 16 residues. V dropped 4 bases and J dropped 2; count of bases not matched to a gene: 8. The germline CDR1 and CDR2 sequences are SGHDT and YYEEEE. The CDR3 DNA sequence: TGTGCCAGCAGCCCCGGGACAGCCGTTAACACCGGGGAGCTGTTTTTT. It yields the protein CASSPGTAVNTGELFF. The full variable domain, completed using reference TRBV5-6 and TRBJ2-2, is DAGVTQSPTHLIKTRGQQVTLRCSPKSGHDTVSWYQQALGQGPQFIFQYYEEEERQRGNFPDRFSGHQFPNYSSELNVNALLLGDSALYLCASSPGTAVNTGELFFGEGSRLTVL.

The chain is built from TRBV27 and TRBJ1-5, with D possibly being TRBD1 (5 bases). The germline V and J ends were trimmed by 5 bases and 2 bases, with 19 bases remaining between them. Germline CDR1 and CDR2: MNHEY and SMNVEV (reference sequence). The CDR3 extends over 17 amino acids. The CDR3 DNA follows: TGTGCCAGCAGTATCAACAGGTTGGCGATACGCAATCAGCCCCAGCATTTT. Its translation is CASSINRLAIRNQPQHF.

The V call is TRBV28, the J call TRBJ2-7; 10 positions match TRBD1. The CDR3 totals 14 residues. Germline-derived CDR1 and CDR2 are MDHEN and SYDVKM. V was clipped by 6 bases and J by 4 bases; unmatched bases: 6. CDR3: CASRHGTGAYEQYF. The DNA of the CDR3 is TGTGCCAGCAGACACGGGACAGGGGCTTACGAGCAGTACTTC.

CDR3: CASSQGRGNQPQHF. In nucleotides, the CDR3 is TGTGCCAGTAGTCAGGGCCGGGGCAATCAGCCCCAGCATTTT. The chain employs TRBV19 and TRBJ1-5; TRBD1 is a possible D gene (5 bases). Germline V CDR1 and CDR2: LNHDA, SQIVND (reference sequence). The CDR3 runs to 14 residues. Trimming removed 5 bases at V and 2 bases at J, with 10 bases between.

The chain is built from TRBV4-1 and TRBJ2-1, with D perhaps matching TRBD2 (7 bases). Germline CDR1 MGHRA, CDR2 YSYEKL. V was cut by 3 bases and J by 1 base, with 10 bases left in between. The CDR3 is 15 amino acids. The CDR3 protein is CASSQGGASYNEQFF. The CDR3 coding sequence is TGCGCCAGCAGCCAGGGGGGGGCATCCTACAATGAGCAGTTCTTC.

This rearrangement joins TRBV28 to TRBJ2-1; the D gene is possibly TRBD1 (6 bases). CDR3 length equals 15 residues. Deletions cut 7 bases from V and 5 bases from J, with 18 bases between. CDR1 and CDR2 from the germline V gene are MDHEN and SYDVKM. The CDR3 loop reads CASTSAGQSNNEQFF. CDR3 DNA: TGTGCCAGCACCTCAGCCGGACAGTCAAACAATGAGCAGTTCTTC.

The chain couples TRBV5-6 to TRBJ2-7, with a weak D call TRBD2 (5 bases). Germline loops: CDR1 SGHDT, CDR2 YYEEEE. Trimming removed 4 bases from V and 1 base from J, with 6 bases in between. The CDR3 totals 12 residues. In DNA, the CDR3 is TGTGCCAGCAGCCCGGGATCCTACGAGCAGTACTTC. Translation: CASSPGSYEQYF.